These 24 T cell receptor beta chains were sequenced from one sample in a study of blood T cell repertoires in COVID-19. Assay used: immunoSEQ multiplex PCR; TCRdb lists only in-frame clones, some missing. The profile shows 270,000 or so clones, roughly 81% of them singletons. Sequencing input: PBMCs or T cells enriched from blood (not recorded which). These receptors originate from a woman aged 45 to 65 who had been exposed to COVID-19.

J is TRBJ1-4 and V is TRBV28, with TRBD1 matching over 7 bases. The CDR3 is 12 amino acids. Trimming removed 3 bases from V and 16 bases from J; junction bases left unmatched: 8. Germline lookup yields CDR1 MDHEN and CDR2 SYDVKM. The DNA of the CDR3 is TGTGCCAGCAGTTTTATAGGGACAGTTGGGTTTTTT. Its protein product is CASSFIGTVGFF.

The V gene is TRBV2, the J gene TRBJ2-1; maybe TRBD1 (6 bases). Trimming left V 8 bases short and J 3 bases short, with 11 bases between. Germline CDR1 SNHLY, CDR2 FYNNEI. There are 13 residues in the CDR3. The CDR3 loop reads CASSQGYYNEQFF. The CDR3 DNA is TGTGCCAGCTCACAGGGCTACTACAATGAGCAGTTCTTC.

The chain recombines TRBV5-6 with TRBJ1-1; the D gene is possibly TRBD1 (5 bases). This CDR3 is 15 amino acids long. The V gene's germline CDR1 is SGHDT and CDR2 YYEEEE. Between the trimmed V and J ends, which lost 3 bases and 2 bases, there was a span of 14 bases. This CDR3 reads CASSYLSRDNTEAFF. The CDR3 DNA sequence: TGTGCCAGCAGCTATTTATCCAGGGATAACACTGAAGCTTTCTTT.

The V gene is TRBV28, the J gene TRBJ1-6; tentative D call: TRBD1 (6 bases). Trimming removed 1 base from V and 3 bases from J, with 13 bases in between. The CDR3 is 17 amino acids. The V gene's germline CDR1 is MDHEN and CDR2 SYDVKM. The CDR3 DNA follows: TGTGCCAGCAGTTTATCGGGGGGCGCCAACTATAATTCACCCCTCCACTTT. Amino acid sequence: CASSLSGGANYNSPLHF.

V and J are TRBV7-2 and TRBJ2-7, with 7 bases matching TRBD1. Germline V gene data show CDR1 as SGHTA and CDR2 as FQGNSA. With 1 base clipped from V and 2 bases from J, the junction kept 5 bases outside the gene matches. The CDR3 loop spans 15 amino acids. The CDR3 here is CASSLGGGQPYEQYF. In nucleotides, the CDR3 is TGTGCCAGCAGCTTAGGAGGGGGCCAACCCTACGAGCAGTACTTC.

The V call is TRBV7-8, the J call TRBJ2-5, with 13 bases lining up with TRBD2. Looked up from germline, CDR1 is SGHVS and CDR2 is FQNEAQ. CDR3 length: 16 amino acids. After removal of 4 bases from V and 9 bases from J, the junction contained 11 bases not matched to a gene. Here the CDR3 reads CASSSRTSGGLEAQYF. The CDR3 region has the DNA TGTGCCAGCAGCTCCAGGACTAGCGGGGGCCTGGAGGCCCAGTACTTC.

The chain combines TRBV10-2 with TRBJ2-1; the match to TRBD1 covers 8 bases. There are 13 residues in the CDR3. The germline gives CDR1 WSHSY, CDR2 SAAADI. The V and J ends lost 7 bases and 9 bases, in that order; junction bases with no gene match: 8. This CDR3 is CASTSRTGTEQFF. The DNA for the CDR3 is TGCGCCAGCACCTCCAGGACAGGGACTGAGCAGTTCTTC.

The gene calls are TRBV10-3 and TRBJ2-7; TRBD1 matches 7 bases. The CDR3 has 12 residues. Per the germline V gene, CDR1 is ENHRY and CDR2 is SYGVKD. The ends lost 10 bases at V and 4 bases at J; junction bases unmatched: 7. This CDR3 reads CASSGTAYEQYF. The CDR3 bases are TGTGCCAGTTCCGGGACAGCTTACGAGCAGTACTTC.

V is TRBV30 and J is TRBJ1-5, with D possibly matching TRBD1 (6 bases). Germline V gene lookup returns CDR1 GTSNPN and CDR2 SVGIG (reference sequence). Trimming left V 0 bases short and J 9 bases short, with 12 bases between. The CDR3 covers 13 residues. The CDR3 DNA is TGTGCCTGGAGTGTTACAGGGCAACGGCCCCAGCATTTT. Translation gives CAWSVTGQRPQHF.

The genes are TRBV29-1 and TRBJ2-7; D is ambiguous. The V gene lost 4 bases and the J gene lost 2 bases, with 12 bases spanning the gap. Germline V gene lookup returns CDR1 SQVTM and CDR2 ANQGSEA. CDR3 length equals 13 residues. In nucleotides, the CDR3 is TGCAGCGTTGTTCGCAGCAGGACCTACGAGCAGTACTTC. Amino acid sequence: CSVVRSRTYEQYF.

This sequence joins TRBV9 and TRBJ1-6; tentative D call: TRBD1 (5 bases). The CDR3 extends over 14 amino acids. Germline V CDR1 and CDR2: SGDLS, YYNGEE. Trimming left V 0 bases short and J 8 bases short, with 9 bases between. The CDR3 sequence is CASSVEGRDSPLHF. The CDR3 nucleotides read TGTGCCAGCAGCGTAGAGGGGCGAGATTCACCCCTCCACTTT.

This clone appeared a single time. The chain links TRBV27 to TRBJ2-2; D may be TRBD1 (5 bases). V was shortened by 6 bases and J by 1 base, with 15 bases between the two germline ends. The CDR3 runs to 16 residues. CDR1 is MNHEY, CDR2 SMNVEV, per germline (reference sequence). This chain's CDR3 is CASSARGQWNTGELFF. The DNA for the CDR3 is TGTGCCAGCAGCGCCCGAGGACAATGGAACACCGGGGAGCTGTTTTTT.

The rearrangement links TRBV4-1 to TRBJ1-4, with 9 bases lining up with TRBD1. J gave up 5 bases and V 3 bases, and 4 bases lay outside the gene matches. The germline CDR1 and CDR2 sequences are MGHRA and YSYEKL. This CDR3 has 15 amino acids. CDR3 nucleotides: TGCGCCAGCAGCCACCCGACAGGGGGGAATGAAAAACTGTTTTTT. Translating gives CASSHPTGGNEKLFF.

The rearrangement joins TRBV3-1 (or the pseudogene TRBV3-2) to TRBJ1-4, with a tentative D call TRBD1 (5 bases). The V end was cut by 6 bases, the J end by 6 bases, with 11 bases between. This CDR3 is 13 amino acids long. CDR1 is LGHDT and CDR2 is YNNKEL in the germline V gene (reference sequence). The CDR3: CASRFTGDEKLFF. The CDR3 bases are TGTGCCAGCAGATTTACGGGGGATGAAAAACTGTTTTTT.

V usage is TRBV7-9 and J usage is TRBJ2-1; TRBD1 agrees at 11 bases. Looked up from germline, CDR1 is SEHNR and CDR2 is FQNEAQ (reference sequence). The CDR3 is 13 residues long. The junction had 5 bases not matched to a gene; V was cut back by 5 bases and J by 11 bases. CDR3 protein: CASSLGQGAKQFF. CDR3 nucleotides: TGTGCCAGCAGCCTTGGACAGGGGGCCAAGCAGTTCTTC.

The J gene is TRBJ2-3, the V gene TRBV4-3; TRBD2 matches at 7 bases. Trimming took 0 bases from V and 8 from J; bases not matched to a gene: 17. Germline CDR1 is LGHNA and CDR2 is YSLEER. The CDR3 contains 18 residues. CDR3 nucleotides: TGCGCCAGCAGCCAAGACAACCCATGGGGCGGGGGTACCGTTACGCAGTATTTT. Its translation is CASSQDNPWGGGTVTQYF.

This clone was found once. V usage is TRBV4-1 and J usage is TRBJ1-1, with unresolved D. The CDR3 loop spans 15 amino acids. The V and J ends lost 5 bases and 4 bases respectively, with 17 bases between them. The V gene's germline CDR1 is MGHRA and CDR2 YSYEKL. CDR3 coding DNA: TGCGCCAGCAGCTTCCTCGAGGCCTTTGGCACTGAAGCTTTCTTT. Encoded protein: CASSFLEAFGTEAFF.

This sequence joins TRBV4-2 and TRBJ1-1, with TRBD1 matching 7 bases. Per germline, CDR1 LGHNA and CDR2 YNFKEQ. The CDR3 has 16 residues. V lost 0 bases, J lost 7 bases, and 11 bases stayed unmatched. CDR3 sequence: CASSQDLAGGKNEAFF. The CDR3, as DNA: TGTGCCAGCAGCCAAGATCTTGCAGGGGGTAAGAATGAAGCTTTCTTT.

This clone came up a few times. The genes are TRBV9 and TRBJ1-3; D is possibly TRBD1 (5 bases). Germline CDR1 SGDLS, CDR2 YYNGEE. V dropped 4 bases and J dropped 0 bases, with 11 bases sitting between them. This CDR3 region has 15 residues. The CDR3: CASSPRQNSGNTIYF. The CDR3 DNA follows: TGTGCCAGCAGCCCCCGACAGAACTCTGGAAACACCATATATTTT.

V and J are TRBV19 and TRBJ2-2, with a weak D call TRBD1 (5 bases). Germline loops: CDR1 LNHDA, CDR2 SQIVND (reference sequence). V lost 2 bases to trimming and J lost 6 bases, with 10 bases between them. This CDR3 spans 14 amino acids. The CDR3 reads CASSIIRASGELFF. CDR3 in DNA: TGTGCCAGTAGTATAATCAGGGCGTCCGGGGAGCTGTTTTTT.

Here the CDR3 reads CASSLAGTSDDTQYF. CDR3 DNA sequence: TGTGCCAGCAGCTTGGCCGGGACTAGTGACGATACGCAGTATTTT. The chain combines TRBV5-4 with TRBJ2-3; 8 bases line up with TRBD2. The V gene's germline CDR1 is SGHNT and CDR2 YYREEE (reference sequence). V lost 0 bases, J lost 6 bases, and 6 bases stayed unmatched. The CDR3 is made up of 15 amino acids.

V and J are TRBV6-5 and TRBJ1-5, with D tentatively TRBD1 (6 bases). The CDR3 is made up of 13 amino acids. V lost 6 bases, J lost 10 bases, and 16 bases lay in between. CDR1 is MNHEY, CDR2 SVGAGI, per germline. The CDR3 DNA follows: TGTGCCAGCAGGGCCCAGGGGTCCGGCCCCCAGCATTTT. Encoded protein: CASRAQGSGPQHF.

The J gene is TRBJ2-1, the V gene TRBV9, with a weak D call TRBD2 (6 bases). CDR1 is SGDLS and CDR2 is YYNGEE in the germline V gene. The CDR3 covers 16 residues. The V gene lost 3 bases and the J gene lost 0 bases, with 13 bases spanning the gap. CDR3 DNA sequence: TGTGCCAGCAGCGCCTTAGCCGGGAGCTCCTACAATGAGCAGTTCTTC. The encoded protein is CASSALAGSSYNEQFF.

This chain uses TRBV5-6 with TRBJ1-1; 9 nucleotides agree with TRBD1. From germline, CDR1 is SGHDT and CDR2 YYEEEE. The CDR3 has 15 amino acids. Unmatched junction bases numbered 9, after V lost 4 bases and J lost 5 bases. CDR3 sequence (DNA): TGTGCCAGCAGCAAGGTCCGGGACAGGGAAACTGAAGCTTTCTTT. Protein: CASSKVRDRETEAFF.